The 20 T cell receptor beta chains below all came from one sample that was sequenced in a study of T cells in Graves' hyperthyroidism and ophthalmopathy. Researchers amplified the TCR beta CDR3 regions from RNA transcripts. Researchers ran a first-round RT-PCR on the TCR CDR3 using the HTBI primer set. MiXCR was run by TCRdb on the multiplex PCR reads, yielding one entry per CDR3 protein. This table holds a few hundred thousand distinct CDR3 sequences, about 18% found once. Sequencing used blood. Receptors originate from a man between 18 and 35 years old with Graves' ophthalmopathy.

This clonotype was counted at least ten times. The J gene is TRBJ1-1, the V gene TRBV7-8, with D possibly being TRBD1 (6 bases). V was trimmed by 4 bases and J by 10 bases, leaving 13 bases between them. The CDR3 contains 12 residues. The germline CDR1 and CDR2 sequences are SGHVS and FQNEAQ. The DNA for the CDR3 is TGTGCCAGCAGCTCCCCAGGGGCTAGAGCTTTCTTT. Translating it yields CASSSPGARAFF.

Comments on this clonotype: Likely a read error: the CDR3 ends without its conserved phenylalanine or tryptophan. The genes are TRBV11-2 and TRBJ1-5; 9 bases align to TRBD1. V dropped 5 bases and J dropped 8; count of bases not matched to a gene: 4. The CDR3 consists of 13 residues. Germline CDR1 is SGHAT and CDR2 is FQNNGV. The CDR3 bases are TGTGCCAGCAGCCCGCGGACAGGGGAGCCCCAGCATGTT. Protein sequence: CASSPRTGEPQHV.

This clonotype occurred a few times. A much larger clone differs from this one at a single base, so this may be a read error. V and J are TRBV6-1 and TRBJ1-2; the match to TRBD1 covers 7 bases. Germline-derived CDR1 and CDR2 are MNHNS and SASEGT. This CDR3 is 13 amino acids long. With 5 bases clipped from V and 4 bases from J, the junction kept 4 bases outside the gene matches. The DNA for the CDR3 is TGTGCCAGCAGTACCCCAGGGGGCTATGGCTACACCTTC. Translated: CASSTPGGYGYTF.

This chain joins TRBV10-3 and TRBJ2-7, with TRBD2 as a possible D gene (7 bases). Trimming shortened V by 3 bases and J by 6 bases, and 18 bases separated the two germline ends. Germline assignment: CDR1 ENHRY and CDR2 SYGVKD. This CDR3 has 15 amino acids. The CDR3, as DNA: TGTGCCATCAGTGAAGGAGCGGGGCTACAGGGCGAGCAGTACTTC. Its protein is CAISEGAGLQGEQYF.

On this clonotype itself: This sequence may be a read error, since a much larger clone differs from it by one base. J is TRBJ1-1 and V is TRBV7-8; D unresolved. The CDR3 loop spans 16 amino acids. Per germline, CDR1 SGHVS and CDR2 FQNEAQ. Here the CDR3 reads CASTVAAGQMNTEASF. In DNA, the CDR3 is TGTGCCAGCACCGTGGCGGCTGGGCAGATGAACACTGAAGCTTCCTTT.

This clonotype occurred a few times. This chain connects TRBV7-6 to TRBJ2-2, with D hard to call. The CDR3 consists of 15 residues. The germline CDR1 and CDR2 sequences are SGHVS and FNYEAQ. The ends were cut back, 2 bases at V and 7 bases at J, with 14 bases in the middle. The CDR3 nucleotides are TGTGCCAGCAGCTTAAGCCGTGAAGCCGTCGGGGAGCTGTTTTTT. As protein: CASSLSREAVGELFF. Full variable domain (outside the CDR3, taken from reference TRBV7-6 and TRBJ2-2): GAGVSQSPRYKVTKRGQDVALRCDPISGHVSLYWYRQALGQGPEFLTYFNYEAQQDKSGLPNDRFSAERPEGSISTLTIQRTEQRDSAMYRCASSLSREAVGELFFGEGSRLTVL.

CDR3 amino acids: CASSYSNPWGAGANVLTF. CDR3 in DNA: TGTGCCAGCAGTTACTCGAACCCCTGGGGAGCTGGGGCCAACGTCCTGACTTTC. The J gene is TRBJ2-6, the V gene TRBV6-5; D possibly corresponds to TRBD2 (5 bases). The germline gives CDR1 MNHEY, CDR2 SVGAGI. V lost 0 bases and J lost 2, with 14 bases in between. The CDR3 extends over 18 amino acids.

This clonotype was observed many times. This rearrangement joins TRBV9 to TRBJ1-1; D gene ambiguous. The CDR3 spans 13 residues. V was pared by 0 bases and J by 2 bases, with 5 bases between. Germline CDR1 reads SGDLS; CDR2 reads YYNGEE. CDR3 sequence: CASSVAPNTEAFF. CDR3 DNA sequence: TGTGCCAGCAGCGTAGCCCCCAACACTGAAGCTTTCTTT.

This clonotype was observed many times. This chain's CDR3 is CAIESRTGSTEAFF. The CDR3 DNA is TGTGCCATCGAGTCAAGGACAGGCAGCACTGAAGCTTTCTTT. The chain combines TRBV10-3 with TRBJ1-1, with TRBD1 matching over 7 bases. Germline V lookup: CDR1 ENHRY, CDR2 SYGVKD. V shed 8 bases and J 4 bases; nucleotides not matched to a gene: 10. The CDR3 has 14 residues.

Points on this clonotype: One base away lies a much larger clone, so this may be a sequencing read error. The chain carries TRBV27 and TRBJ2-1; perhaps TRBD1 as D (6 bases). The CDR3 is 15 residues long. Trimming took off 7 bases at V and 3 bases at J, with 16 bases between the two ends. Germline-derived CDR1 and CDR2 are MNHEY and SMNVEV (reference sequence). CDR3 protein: CASTRGGRGYNEQFF. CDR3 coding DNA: TGTGCCAGCACCCGAGGGGGACGGGGCTACAATGAGCAGTTCTTC.

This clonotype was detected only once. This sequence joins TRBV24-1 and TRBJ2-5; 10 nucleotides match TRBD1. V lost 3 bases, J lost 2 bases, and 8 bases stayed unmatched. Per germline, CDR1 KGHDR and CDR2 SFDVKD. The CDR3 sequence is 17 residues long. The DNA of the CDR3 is TGTGCCACCAGTGATCCTCCCGGGACAGGGGAACAAGAGACCCAGTACTTC. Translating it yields CATSDPPGTGEQETQYF.

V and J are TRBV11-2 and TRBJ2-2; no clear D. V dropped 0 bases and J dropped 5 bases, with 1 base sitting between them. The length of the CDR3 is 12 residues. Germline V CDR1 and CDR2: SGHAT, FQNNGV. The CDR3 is CASSLETGELFF. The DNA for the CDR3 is TGTGCCAGCAGCTTAGAGACCGGGGAGCTGTTTTTT.

Written as DNA, the CDR3 is TGTGCCAGCAGCCAAGATTCTAGCGGGGGGGCCTTTTTCTACGAGCAGTACTTC. Amino acids: CASSQDSSGGAFFYEQYF. The chain links TRBV4-2 to TRBJ2-7; TRBD2 aligns across 12 bases. The ends lost 0 bases at V and 3 bases at J; junction bases unmatched: 9. Germline V gives CDR1 LGHNA, CDR2 YNFKEQ. The CDR3 sequence is 18 residues long.

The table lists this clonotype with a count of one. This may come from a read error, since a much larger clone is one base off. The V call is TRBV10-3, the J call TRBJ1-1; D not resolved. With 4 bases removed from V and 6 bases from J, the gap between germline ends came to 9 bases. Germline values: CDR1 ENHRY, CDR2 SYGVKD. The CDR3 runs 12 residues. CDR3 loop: CAISGLLSEAFF. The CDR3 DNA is TGTGCCATCAGTGGCCTTCTGTCTGAAGCTTTCTTT.

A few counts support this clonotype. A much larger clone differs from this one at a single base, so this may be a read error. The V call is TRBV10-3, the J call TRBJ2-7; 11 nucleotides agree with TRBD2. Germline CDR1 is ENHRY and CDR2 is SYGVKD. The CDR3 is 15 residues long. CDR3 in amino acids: CATSESGTSGYEQYF. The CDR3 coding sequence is TGTGCCACCAGTGAGTCGGGGACTAGCGGTTACGAGCAGTACTTC.

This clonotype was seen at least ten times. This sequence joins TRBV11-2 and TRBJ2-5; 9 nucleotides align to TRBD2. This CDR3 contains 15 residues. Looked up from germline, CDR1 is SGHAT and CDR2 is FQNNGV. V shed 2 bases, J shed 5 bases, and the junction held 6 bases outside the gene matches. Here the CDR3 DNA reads TGTGCCAGCAGCTTAATCAGCAGCGGGGGGGAGACCCAGTACTTC. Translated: CASSLISSGGETQYF.

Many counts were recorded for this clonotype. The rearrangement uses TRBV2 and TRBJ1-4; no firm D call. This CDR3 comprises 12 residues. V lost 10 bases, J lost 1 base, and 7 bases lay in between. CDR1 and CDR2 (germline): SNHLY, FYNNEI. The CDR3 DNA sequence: TGTGCCAACGGGGTAACTAATGAAAAACTGTTTTTT. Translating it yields CANGVTNEKLFF.

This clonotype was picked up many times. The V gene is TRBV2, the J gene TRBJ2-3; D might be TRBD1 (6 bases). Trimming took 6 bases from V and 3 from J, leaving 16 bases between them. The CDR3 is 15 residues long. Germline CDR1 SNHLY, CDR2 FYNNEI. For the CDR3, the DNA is TGTGCCAGCAGGGACAGCCGGTATGGGACAGATACGCAGTATTTT. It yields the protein CASRDSRYGTDTQYF.

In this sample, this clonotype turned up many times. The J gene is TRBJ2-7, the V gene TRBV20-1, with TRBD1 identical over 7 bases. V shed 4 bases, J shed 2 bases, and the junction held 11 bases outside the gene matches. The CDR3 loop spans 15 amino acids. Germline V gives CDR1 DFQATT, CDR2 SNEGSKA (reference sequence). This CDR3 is CSANPWGQGAYEQYF. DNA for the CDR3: TGCAGTGCTAACCCATGGGGGCAGGGGGCCTACGAGCAGTACTTC.

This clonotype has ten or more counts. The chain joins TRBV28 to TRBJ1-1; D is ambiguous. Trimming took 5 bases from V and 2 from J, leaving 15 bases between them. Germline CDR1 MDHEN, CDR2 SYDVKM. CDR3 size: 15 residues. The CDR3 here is CASSRPFQENTEAFF. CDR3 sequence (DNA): TGTGCCAGCAGTCGTCCTTTTCAGGAAAACACTGAAGCTTTCTTT.